A single sample gave rise to the 16 T cell receptor beta chains below, sequenced in a study of T-cell reconstitution after alpha-beta-depleted transplantation in children. As it was prepared, the TCRbeta library received unique molecular identifiers. TCRdb processed the PCR reads anew with MiXCR; each CDR3 protein has one entry. The sample shows some 830,000 distinct CDR3 sequences, roughly 16% of them seen only once. The specimen comprised PBMCs, mostly from graft donor cells, sampled 360 days after TCRalphabeta/CD19-depleted stem cell transplant. These receptors were collected from a male patient aged 5 to 17 who had a stem cell transplant for acute lymphoblastic leukemia, so the T cells may come from the graft donor.

This clonotype occurred a few times. The chain uses TRBV9 and TRBJ1-2, with D unresolved. This CDR3 comprises 14 residues. V was trimmed by 3 bases and J by 6 bases, leaving 15 bases between them. Germline V gene sequence: CDR1 SGDLS, CDR2 YYNGEE. The CDR3 protein is CASSATTDLHGYTF. As DNA, the CDR3 is TGTGCCAGCAGCGCAACCACTGACCTTCATGGCTACACCTTC. Full variable domain (missing parts from reference TRBV9 and TRBJ1-2): DSGVTQTPKHLITATGQRVTLRCSPRSGDLSVYWYQQSLDQGLQFLIQYYNGEERAKGNILERFSAQQFPDLHSELNLSSLELGDSALYFCASSATTDLHGYTFGSGTRLTVV.

The J gene is TRBJ2-3, the V gene TRBV18, with D perhaps given as TRBD1 or TRBD2 (7 bases each). Germline V CDR1 and CDR2: KGHSH, LQKENI. There are 17 residues in the CDR3. The V end was cut by 4 bases, the J end by 1 base, with 18 bases between. The CDR3 protein is CASSRLLAQGGTDTQYF. For the CDR3, the DNA is TGTGCCAGCTCACGATTACTAGCGCAGGGGGGCACAGATACGCAGTATTTT.

This clonotype was observed a handful of times. The gene calls are TRBV21-1 and TRBJ2-3; the D call in the table, TRBD1, was not verified against the DNA. TRBV21-1 constitutes a pseudogene. The CDR3 spans 17 residues. CDR3 residues: CASSKGTRQPRRDTQYF. The CDR3 region has the DNA TGTGCCAGCAGCAAAGGCACCCGTCAGCCCCGCCGGGATACGCAGTATTTT.

This clonotype was picked up many times. The V call is TRBV3-1, the J call TRBJ2-2; D is undetermined. This CDR3 is 14 amino acids long. V was clipped by 4 bases and J by 0 bases, with 6 bases between them. Germline CDR1 is LGHDT and CDR2 is YNNKEL (reference sequence). The CDR3 sequence is CASSLWTNTGELFF. CDR3 in DNA: TGTGCCAGCAGCCTCTGGACGAACACCGGGGAGCTGTTTTTT.

CDR3: CASSHATGGENTEAFF. CDR3 DNA sequence: TGTGCCAGCAGCCATGCGACAGGGGGCGAGAACACTGAAGCTTTCTTT. The rearrangement joins TRBV7-9 to TRBJ1-1, with TRBD1 matching over 10 bases. V lost 5 bases to trimming and J lost 1 base; unmatched junction nucleotides: 7. This CDR3 has 16 residues. Germline V gives CDR1 SEHNR, CDR2 FQNEAQ (reference sequence).

The chain couples TRBV18 to TRBJ2-1, with a tentative D call TRBD2 (5 bases). The CDR3 is made up of 16 amino acids. The V gene's germline CDR1 is KGHSH and CDR2 LQKENI. V gave up 3 bases and J gave up 5 bases, with 17 bases separating them. As DNA, the CDR3 is TGTGCCAGCTCACCGGTTGGGGTATTAGCGAACAATGAGCAGTTCTTC. It codes for CASSPVGVLANNEQFF.

This clonotype was seen only a few times. V usage is TRBV5-5 and J usage is TRBJ2-1; TRBD2 aligns across 12 bases. The CDR3 is made up of 13 amino acids. Germline CDR1 and CDR2: SGHKS and YYEKEE (reference sequence). After removal of 3 bases from V and 12 bases from J, the junction contained 4 bases not matched to a gene. The CDR3 region has the DNA TGTGCCAGCAGCTACACTAGCGGGGGGACGCAGTTCTTC. Amino acid sequence: CASSYTSGGTQFF.

The chain uses TRBV5-1 and TRBJ2-7; the match to TRBD1 covers 7 bases. The CDR3 spans 15 residues. V trimming: 0 bases; J trimming: 2 bases; junction bases outside the gene matches: 5. CDR1 is SGHRS and CDR2 is YFSETQ in the germline V gene. CDR3 sequence: CASSLVGDSPYEQYF. In DNA, the CDR3 is TGCGCCAGCAGCTTGGTGGGGGACAGTCCCTACGAGCAGTACTTC.

V and J are TRBV5-5 and TRBJ1-1; TRBD1 agrees at 7 bases. The CDR3 is 14 residues long. CDR1 and CDR2 (germline): SGHKS, YYEKEE (reference sequence). The V and J ends lost 7 bases and 1 base, in that order; junction bases with no gene match: 7. CDR3 loop: CASDVQGRNTEAFF. In DNA, the CDR3 is TGTGCCAGCGACGTACAGGGGCGGAACACTGAAGCTTTCTTT.

The CDR3 spells CSVSGTGFFEQYF. The CDR3 coding sequence is TGCAGCGTTTCCGGGACAGGATTTTTCGAGCAGTACTTC. The chain is built from TRBV29-1 and TRBJ2-7; TRBD1 matches at 8 bases. CDR3 length: 13 amino acids. Per germline, CDR1 SQVTM and CDR2 ANQGSEA. J was trimmed by 6 bases and V by 5 bases; bases with no gene match: 9.

At least ten counts were recorded for this clonotype. The rearrangement links TRBV28 to TRBJ2-5; D gene unclear. The CDR3 runs to 12 residues. With 10 bases removed from V and 7 bases from J, the gap between germline ends came to 16 bases. Germline CDR1 reads MDHEN; CDR2 reads SYDVKM. The CDR3 is CATLERFGTQYF. CDR3 nucleotides: TGTGCCACCCTGGAAAGATTCGGGACCCAGTACTTC.

This clonotype was seen a handful of times. V gene TRBV7-2 combines with J gene TRBJ2-7; perhaps TRBD1 as D (5 bases). The V and J ends lost 2 bases and 1 base respectively, with 15 bases between them. The CDR3 length is 16 residues. Germline V gene sequence: CDR1 SGHTA, CDR2 FQGNSA. The CDR3 spells CASSLLRGGLSYEQYF. CDR3 DNA: TGTGCCAGCAGCTTACTAAGGGGCGGTCTGTCCTACGAGCAGTACTTC.

This chain uses TRBV18 with TRBJ1-5; 9 bases fit TRBD1. There are 17 residues in the CDR3. CDR1 and CDR2 (germline): KGHSH, LQKENI. Trimming took 2 bases from V and 2 from J; bases not matched to a gene: 7. CDR3 sequence: CASSPDRGKGGNQPQHF. For the CDR3, the DNA is TGTGCCAGCTCACCAGACAGGGGGAAGGGGGGCAATCAGCCCCAGCATTTT.

The chain couples TRBV15 to TRBJ2-7, with D uncertain. V lost 2 bases, J lost 0 bases, and 11 bases lay in between. In germline, CDR1 is LNHNV, CDR2 YYDKDF (reference sequence). The CDR3 length is 15 residues. CDR3 protein: CATSRYSDSSYEQYF. The CDR3 nucleotides are TGTGCCACCAGCAGATACTCAGATTCCTCCTACGAGCAGTACTTC.

The J gene is TRBJ2-7, the V gene TRBV20-1; TRBD2 agrees at 8 bases. The CDR3 contains 17 residues. V lost 5 bases and J lost 7; bases outside the gene matches: 22. Germline loops: CDR1 DFQATT, CDR2 SNEGSKA (reference sequence). CDR3 region: CSAGNNRTSRGMREQYF. The DNA for the CDR3 is TGCAGTGCTGGAAATAATAGGACTAGCCGGGGGATGAGGGAGCAGTACTTC.

V gene TRBV6-4 combines with J gene TRBJ1-1; D unresolved. The V gene's germline CDR1 is MRHNA and CDR2 SNTAGT. This CDR3 spans 16 amino acids. This chain's CDR3 is CPNMIRWDEVRTEAFF. For the CDR3, the DNA is TGTCCCAACATGATACGATGGGATGAGGTTCGAACTGAAGCTTTCTTT.